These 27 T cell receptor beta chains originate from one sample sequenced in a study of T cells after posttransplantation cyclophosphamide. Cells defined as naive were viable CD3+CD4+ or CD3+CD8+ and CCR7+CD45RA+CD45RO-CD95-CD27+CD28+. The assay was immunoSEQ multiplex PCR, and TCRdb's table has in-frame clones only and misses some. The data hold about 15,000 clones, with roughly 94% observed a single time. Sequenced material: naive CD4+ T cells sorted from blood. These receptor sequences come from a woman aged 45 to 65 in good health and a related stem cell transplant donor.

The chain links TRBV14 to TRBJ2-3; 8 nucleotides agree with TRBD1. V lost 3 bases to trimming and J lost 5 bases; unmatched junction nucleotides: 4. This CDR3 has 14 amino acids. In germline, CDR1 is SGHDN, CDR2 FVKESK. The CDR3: CASSHSRGRDTQYF. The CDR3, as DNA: TGTGCCAGCAGCCACTCCAGGGGGCGAGATACGCAGTATTTT.

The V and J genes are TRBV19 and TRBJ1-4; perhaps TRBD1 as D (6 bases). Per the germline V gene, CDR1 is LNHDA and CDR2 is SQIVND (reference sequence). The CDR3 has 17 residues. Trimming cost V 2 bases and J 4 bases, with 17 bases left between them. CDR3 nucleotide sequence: TGTGCCAGTAGTATATTCTTGGTCGGGACAAGTAATGAAAAACTGTTTTTT. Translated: CASSIFLVGTSNEKLFF.

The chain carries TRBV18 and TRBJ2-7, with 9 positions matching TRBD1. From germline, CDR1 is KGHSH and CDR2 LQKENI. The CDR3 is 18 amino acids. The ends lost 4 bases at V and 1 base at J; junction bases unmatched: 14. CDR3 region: CASSRRTGVNRESYEQYF. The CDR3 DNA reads TGTGCCAGCTCACGGCGGACAGGGGTTAATCGTGAATCCTACGAGCAGTACTTC.

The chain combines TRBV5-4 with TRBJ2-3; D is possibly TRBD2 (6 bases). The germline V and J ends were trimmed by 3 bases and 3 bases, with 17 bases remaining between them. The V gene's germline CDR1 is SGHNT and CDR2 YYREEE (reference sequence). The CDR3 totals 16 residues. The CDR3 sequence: CASSSSAGTGTDTQYF. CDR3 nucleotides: TGTGCCAGCAGCTCCTCGGCGGGAACGGGGACAGATACGCAGTATTTT. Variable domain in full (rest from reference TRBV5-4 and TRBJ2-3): ETGVTQSPTHLIKTRGQQVTLRCSSQSGHNTVSWYQQALGQGPQFIFQYYREEENGRGNFPPRFSGLQFPNYSSELNVNALELDDSALYLCASSSSAGTGTDTQYFGPGTRLTVL.

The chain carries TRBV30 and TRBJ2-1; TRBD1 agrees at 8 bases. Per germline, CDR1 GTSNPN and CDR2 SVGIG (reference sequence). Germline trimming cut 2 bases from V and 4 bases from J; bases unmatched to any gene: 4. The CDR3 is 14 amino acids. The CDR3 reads CAWSQGATYNEQFF. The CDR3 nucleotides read TGTGCCTGGAGTCAGGGGGCCACATACAATGAGCAGTTCTTC.

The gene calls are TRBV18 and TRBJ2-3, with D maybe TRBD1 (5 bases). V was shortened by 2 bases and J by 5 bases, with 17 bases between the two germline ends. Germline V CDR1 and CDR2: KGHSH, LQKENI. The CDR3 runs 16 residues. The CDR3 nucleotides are TGTGCCAGCTCACCATACTTCCGGCCCACAGGAGATACGCAGTATTTT. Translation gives CASSPYFRPTGDTQYF.

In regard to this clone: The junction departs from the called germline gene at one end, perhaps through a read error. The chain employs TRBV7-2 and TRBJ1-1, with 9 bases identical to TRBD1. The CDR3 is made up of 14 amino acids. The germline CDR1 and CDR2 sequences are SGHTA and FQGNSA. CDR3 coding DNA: TGTGCGAGCACAGGGGGCGTCCCGCACACTGAAGCTTTCTTT. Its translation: CASTGGVPHTEAFF.

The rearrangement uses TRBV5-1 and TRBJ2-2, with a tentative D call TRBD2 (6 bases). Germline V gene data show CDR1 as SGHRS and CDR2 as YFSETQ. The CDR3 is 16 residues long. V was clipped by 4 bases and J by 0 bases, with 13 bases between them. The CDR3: CASSPRGLANTGELFF. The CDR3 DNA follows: TGCGCCAGCAGCCCCCGGGGACTCGCGAACACCGGGGAGCTGTTTTTT.

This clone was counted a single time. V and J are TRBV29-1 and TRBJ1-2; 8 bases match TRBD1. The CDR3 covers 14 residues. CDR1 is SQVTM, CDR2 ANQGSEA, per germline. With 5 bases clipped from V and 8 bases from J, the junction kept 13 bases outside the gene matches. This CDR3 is CSVRPTGTGGGYTF. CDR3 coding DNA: TGCAGCGTTCGACCTACCGGGACAGGAGGCGGCTACACCTTC.

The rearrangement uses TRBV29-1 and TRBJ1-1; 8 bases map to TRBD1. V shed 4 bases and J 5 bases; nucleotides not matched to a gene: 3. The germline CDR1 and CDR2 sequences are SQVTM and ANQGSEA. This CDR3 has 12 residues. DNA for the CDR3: TGCAGCGTTGGAACAGGGGGAACTGAAGCTTTCTTT. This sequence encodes CSVGTGGTEAFF.

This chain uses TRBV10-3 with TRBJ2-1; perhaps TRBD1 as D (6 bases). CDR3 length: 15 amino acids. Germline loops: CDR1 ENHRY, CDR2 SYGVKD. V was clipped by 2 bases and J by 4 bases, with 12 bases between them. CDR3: CAISENREIYNEQFF. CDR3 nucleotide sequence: TGTGCCATCAGTGAGAACAGGGAGATATACAATGAGCAGTTCTTC.

CDR3 sequence (DNA): TGTGCCAGTAGCAACCGACTAGCCTCCTACGAGCAGTACTTC. Residues: CASSNRLASYEQYF. The V and J genes are TRBV19 and TRBJ2-7; 7 bases are shared with TRBD2. Germline loops: CDR1 LNHDA, CDR2 SQIVND (reference sequence). The length of the CDR3 is 14 residues. V gave up 6 bases and J gave up 0 bases; unmatched junction bases: 5.

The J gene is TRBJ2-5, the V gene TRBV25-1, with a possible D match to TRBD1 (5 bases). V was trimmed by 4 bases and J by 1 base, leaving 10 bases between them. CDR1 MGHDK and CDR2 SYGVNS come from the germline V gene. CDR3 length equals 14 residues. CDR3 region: CASSVPGFQETQYF. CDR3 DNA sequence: TGTGCCAGCAGTGTTCCAGGGTTCCAAGAGACCCAGTACTTC.

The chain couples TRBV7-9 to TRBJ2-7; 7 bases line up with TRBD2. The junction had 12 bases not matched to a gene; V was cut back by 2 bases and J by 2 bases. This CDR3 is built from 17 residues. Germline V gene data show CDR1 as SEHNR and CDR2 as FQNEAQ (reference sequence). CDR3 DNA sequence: TGTGCCAGCAGCTTACCTTGGTGGGAGGGACGCACCTACGAGCAGTACTTC. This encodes CASSLPWWEGRTYEQYF.

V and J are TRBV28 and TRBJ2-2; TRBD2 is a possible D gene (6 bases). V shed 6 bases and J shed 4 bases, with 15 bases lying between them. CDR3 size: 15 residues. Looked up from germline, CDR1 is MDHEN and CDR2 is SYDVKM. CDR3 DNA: TGTGCCAGCAGCCCCCCGGGACTGGGCACCGGGGAGCTGTTTTTT. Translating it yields CASSPPGLGTGELFF.

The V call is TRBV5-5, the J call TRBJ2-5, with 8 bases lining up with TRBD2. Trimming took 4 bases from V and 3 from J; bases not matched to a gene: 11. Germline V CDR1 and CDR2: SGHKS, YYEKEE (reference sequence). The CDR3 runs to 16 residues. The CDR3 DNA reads TGTGCCAGCAGCCTTGGGTCCGGGACTAGAAAAGAGACCCAGTACTTC. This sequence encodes CASSLGSGTRKETQYF.

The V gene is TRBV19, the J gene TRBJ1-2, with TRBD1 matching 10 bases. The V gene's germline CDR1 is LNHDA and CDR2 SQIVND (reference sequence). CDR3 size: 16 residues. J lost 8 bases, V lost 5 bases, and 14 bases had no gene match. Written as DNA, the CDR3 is TGTGCCAGTAGTCCCCATAGGCAGACAGGGGGCGGCGGCTACACCTTC. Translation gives CASSPHRQTGGGGYTF.

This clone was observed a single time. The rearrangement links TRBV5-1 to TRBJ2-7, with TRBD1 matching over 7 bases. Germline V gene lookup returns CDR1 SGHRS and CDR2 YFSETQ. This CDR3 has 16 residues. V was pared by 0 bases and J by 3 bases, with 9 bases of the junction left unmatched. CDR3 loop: CASSLGHPTGSYEQYF. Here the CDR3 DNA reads TGCGCCAGCAGCTTGGGCCACCCGACAGGGAGCTACGAGCAGTACTTC.

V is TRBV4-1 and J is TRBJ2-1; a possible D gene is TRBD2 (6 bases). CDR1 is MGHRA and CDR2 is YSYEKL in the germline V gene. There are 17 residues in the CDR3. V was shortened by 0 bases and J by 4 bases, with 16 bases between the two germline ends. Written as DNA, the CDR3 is TGCGCCAGCAGCCAAGATCGCATGGGACTCGGTTACAATGAGCAGTTCTTC. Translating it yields CASSQDRMGLGYNEQFF.

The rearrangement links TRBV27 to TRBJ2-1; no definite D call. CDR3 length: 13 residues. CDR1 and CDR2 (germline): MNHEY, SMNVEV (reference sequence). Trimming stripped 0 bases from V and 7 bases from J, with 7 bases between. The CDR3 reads CASSLSPLNEQFF. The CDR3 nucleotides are TGTGCCAGCAGTTTATCCCCCCTAAATGAGCAGTTCTTC.

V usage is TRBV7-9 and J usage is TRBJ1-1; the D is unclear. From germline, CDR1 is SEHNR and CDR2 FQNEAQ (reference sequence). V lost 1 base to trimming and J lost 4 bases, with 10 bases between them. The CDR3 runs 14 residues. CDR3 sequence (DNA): TGTGCCAGCAGCTTAGAGTTCGTGAGCACTGAAGCTTTCTTT. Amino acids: CASSLEFVSTEAFF.

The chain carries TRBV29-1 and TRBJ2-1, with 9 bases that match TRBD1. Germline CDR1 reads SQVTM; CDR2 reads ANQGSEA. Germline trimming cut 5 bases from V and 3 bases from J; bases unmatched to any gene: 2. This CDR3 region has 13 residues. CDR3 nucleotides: TGCAGCGTTAGGACAGGGGACTACAATGAGCAGTTCTTC. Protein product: CSVRTGDYNEQFF.

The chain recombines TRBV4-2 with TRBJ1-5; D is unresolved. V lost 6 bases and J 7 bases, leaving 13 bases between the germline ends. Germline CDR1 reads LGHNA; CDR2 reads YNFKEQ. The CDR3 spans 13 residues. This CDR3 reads CASSTEGGQPQHF. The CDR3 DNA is TGTGCCAGCAGTACGGAGGGCGGGCAGCCCCAGCATTTT.

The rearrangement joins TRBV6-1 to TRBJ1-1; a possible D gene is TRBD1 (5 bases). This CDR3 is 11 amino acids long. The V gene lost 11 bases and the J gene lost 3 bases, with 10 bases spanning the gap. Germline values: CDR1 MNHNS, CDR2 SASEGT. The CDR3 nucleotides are TGTGCCTCCCAGGGTGACACTGAAGCTTTCTTT. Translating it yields CASQGDTEAFF.

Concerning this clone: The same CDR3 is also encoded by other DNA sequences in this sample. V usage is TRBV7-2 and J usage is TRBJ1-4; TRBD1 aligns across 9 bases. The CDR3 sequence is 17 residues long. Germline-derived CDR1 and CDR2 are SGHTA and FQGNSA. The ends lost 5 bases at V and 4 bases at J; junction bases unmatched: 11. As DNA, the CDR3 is TGTGCCAGCAGCCAGTATAGGACAGGGGCTCGTAATGAAAAACTGTTTTTT. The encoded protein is CASSQYRTGARNEKLFF.

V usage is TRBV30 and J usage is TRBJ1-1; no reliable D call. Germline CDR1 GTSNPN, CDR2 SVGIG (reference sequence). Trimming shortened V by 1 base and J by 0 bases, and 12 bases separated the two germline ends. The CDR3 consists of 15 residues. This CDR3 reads CAWSAPGLLNTEAFF. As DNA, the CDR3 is TGTGCCTGGAGTGCCCCCGGGTTGTTGAACACTGAAGCTTTCTTT.

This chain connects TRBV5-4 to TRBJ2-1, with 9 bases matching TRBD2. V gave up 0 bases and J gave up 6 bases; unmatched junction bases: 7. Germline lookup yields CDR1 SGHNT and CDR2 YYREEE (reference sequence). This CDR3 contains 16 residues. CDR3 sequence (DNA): TGTGCCAGCAGCTTGGCCGGGGGACTAGCTCTCAATGAGCAGTTCTTC. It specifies CASSLAGGLALNEQFF.